A single sample is the source of the 5 T cell receptor beta chains below, sequenced in a study of CD8 T cells in Susac syndrome (dated by TCRdb to the late 2010s). The library was obtained by the immunoSEQ multiplex PCR assay. RNA was extracted using the RNeasy kit, and roughly 0.45 to 1 ug of the RNA was reverse transcribed with random hexamers. The public reads were reanalyzed by TCRdb: fastp trimming at Q25, MiXCR alignment, in-frame beta chains only. Each CDR3 protein appears once, grouped with its most common genes and DNA. This sample holds 55,000 to 80,000 distinct CDR3 sequences; about 92% were observed only once. The top ten constitute about 0.14% of the sample. The sample was CD4+ T cells from PBMCs. These receptors originate from a human donor with Susac syndrome.

This sequence joins TRBV7-2 and TRBJ1-1; 12 bases are shared with TRBD1. V was clipped by 10 bases and J by 4 bases; unmatched bases: 13. The CDR3 is 16 amino acids. Per germline, CDR1 SGHTA and CDR2 FQGNSA. The CDR3 DNA follows: TGTGCCACTTCGCCCGGGACAGGGGGCGCGAGCACTGAAGCTTTCTTT. Protein sequence: CATSPGTGGASTEAFF.

This chain uses TRBV12-3 or TRBV12-4 with TRBJ2-6, with D perhaps matching TRBD2 (6 bases). The CDR3 has 15 amino acids. Trimming removed 3 bases at V and 0 bases at J, with 6 bases between. CDR3 sequence reads: CASSFGSSGANVLTF. CDR3 nucleotide sequence: TGTGCCAGCAGTTTCGGGAGCTCTGGGGCCAACGTCCTGACTTTC.

The chain recombines TRBV28 with TRBJ2-2, with 10 bases lining up with TRBD1. The CDR3 contains 19 residues. J gave up 4 bases and V 6 bases, and 17 bases lay outside the gene matches. Germline V gene data show CDR1 as MDHEN and CDR2 as SYDVKM. Here the CDR3 reads CASSRIGVRDRGATGELFF. DNA of the CDR3: TGTGCCAGCAGCCGCATCGGAGTCCGGGACAGGGGAGCCACCGGGGAGCTGTTTTTT.

V usage is TRBV4-1 and J usage is TRBJ2-1, with D perhaps given as TRBD1 or TRBD2 (6 bases each). CDR1 and CDR2 from the germline V gene are MGHRA and YSYEKL. This CDR3 has 16 residues. V was trimmed by 1 base and J by 8 bases, leaving 18 bases between them. CDR3 loop: CASSQVEGGREYEQFF. CDR3 sequence (DNA): TGCGCCAGCAGCCAAGTAGAGGGGGGCCGTGAATATGAGCAGTTCTTC.

J is TRBJ2-3 and V is TRBV7-9, with 15 nucleotides matching TRBD2. The CDR3 extends over 16 amino acids. From germline, CDR1 is SEHNR and CDR2 FQNEAQ (reference sequence). J lost 6 bases, V lost 8 bases, and 9 bases had no gene match. CDR3 nucleotide sequence: TGTGCCAGCCCGAAGGGGACTAGCGGGGGGATGGATACGCAGTATTTT. Protein product: CASPKGTSGGMDTQYF.